This T cell receptor beta chain is drawn from a study of cytomegalovirus exposure and HLA in healthy donors. Background on the study: One earlier analysis, a look at around 170 million T cells, found some 100 million unique TCR beta sequences.

The primer mix had 60 Vbeta and 13 Jbeta primers. TCRdb's copy holds only in-frame clones and misses some; the assay was immunoSEQ multiplex PCR. Of 110,000 or so clones listed, 83% are singletons. CDR3 size: 11 residues. The V end lost 0 bases, the J end lost 5 bases, and 3 bases lay between the germline ends. Germline loops: CDR1 SGHNT, CDR2 YYREEE (reference sequence). The source is a man aged 18 to 30 in good health and CMV-seronegative. The sequenced sample consisted of PBMCs. This chain connects TRBV5-4 to TRBJ2-7, with D unclear. CDR3 nucleotides: TGTGCCAGCAGCTTGGTCGACGAGCAGTACTTC. Translated: CASSLVDEQYF.